These 27 T cell receptor beta chains were sequenced from one sample in a study of OX40 agonist ivuxolimab in advanced cancers. The assay was immunoSEQ multiplex PCR, and TCRdb's table has in-frame clones only and misses some. The repertoire consists of nearly 80,000 clones, with roughly four fifths occurring once and the leading ten covering 25%. The sample here was CD4+ or CD8+ T cells sorted from blood, taken in a trial of the OX40 agonist ivuxolimab. All receptors derive from an adult with an advanced solid tumor such as melanoma, head and neck, liver or kidney cancer.

The V and J genes are TRBV28 and TRBJ2-1; D is uncertain. The germline V gene has CDR1 MDHEN and CDR2 SYDVKM. Trimming cost V 8 bases and J 5 bases, with 16 bases left between them. The length of the CDR3 is 14 residues. CDR3 region: CASGTQSGDNEQFF. CDR3 sequence (DNA): TGTGCCAGCGGAACCCAGTCTGGGGACAATGAGCAGTTCTTC.

The chain uses TRBV7-9 and TRBJ2-6; no firm D call. CDR1 and CDR2 (germline): SEHNR, FQNEAQ (reference sequence). The CDR3 sequence is 16 residues long. V shed 0 bases and J shed 2 bases, with 8 bases lying between them. CDR3 sequence: CASSLAASAGANVLTF. CDR3 nucleotides: TGTGCCAGCAGCTTAGCGGCTAGTGCTGGGGCCAACGTCCTGACTTTC.

The J gene is TRBJ1-1, the V gene TRBV5-1; tentatively, D is TRBD1 (5 bases). The CDR3 spans 15 residues. CDR1 is SGHRS, CDR2 YFSETQ, per germline. Trimming left V 3 bases short and J 8 bases short, with 20 bases between. CDR3 protein: CASSSDQVPEGEAFF. The CDR3 bases are TGCGCCAGCAGCTCCGACCAGGTCCCAGAGGGGGAAGCTTTCTTT.

The V gene is TRBV7-2, the J gene TRBJ2-1; 8 bases fit TRBD2. V shed 0 bases and J 3 bases; nucleotides not matched to a gene: 4. The CDR3 sequence is 16 residues long. Germline CDR1 and CDR2: SGHTA and FQGNSA. In DNA, the CDR3 is TGTGCCAGCAGCTTAGCGGCTAGCGGGCACTACAATGAGCAGTTCTTC. Its protein product is CASSLAASGHYNEQFF.

The gene calls are TRBV19 and TRBJ1-4; possible D gene TRBD1, 5 bases. This CDR3 has 15 amino acids. The germline gives CDR1 LNHDA, CDR2 SQIVND (reference sequence). V lost 10 bases and J lost 8, with 23 bases in between. CDR3 region: CATTPGGGIQEKLFF. The CDR3 DNA is TGTGCCACTACTCCTGGGGGGGGGATACAAGAAAAACTGTTTTTT.

This chain uses TRBV7-2 with TRBJ1-6, with D hard to call. Trimming took 1 base from V and 7 from J, leaving 11 bases between them. This CDR3 is 15 amino acids long. Per the germline V gene, CDR1 is SGHTA and CDR2 is FQGNSA. CDR3 protein: CASSLVPVPNSPLHF. In DNA form, the CDR3 reads TGTGCCAGCAGCTTAGTTCCCGTTCCAAATTCACCCCTCCACTTT.

This clone was observed a single time. The chain couples TRBV7-2 to TRBJ2-3, with TRBD2 as a possible D gene (5 bases). This CDR3 comprises 15 residues. The V gene's germline CDR1 is SGHTA and CDR2 FQGNSA. Trimming pared 2 bases from V and 0 bases from J, leaving 9 bases between. The CDR3 nucleotides are TGTGCCAGCAGCTTATGGACTTCTAGCACAGATACGCAGTATTTT. Translating it yields CASSLWTSSTDTQYF.

The gene calls are TRBV10-2 and TRBJ1-2; D might be TRBD1 (6 bases). Trimming stripped 4 bases from V and 8 bases from J, with 20 bases between. The CDR3 sequence is 15 residues long. Germline CDR1 WSHSY, CDR2 SAAADI. CDR3 bases: TGCGCCAGCAGTGCAGGGGTCGGTCGGGGTTTAGGCTACACCTTC. Residues: CASSAGVGRGLGYTF.

This rearrangement joins TRBV7-9 to TRBJ2-1, with 10 bases fitting TRBD2. CDR1 and CDR2 (germline): SEHNR, FQNEAQ (reference sequence). V lost 0 bases, J lost 3 bases, and 5 bases stayed unmatched. The CDR3 covers 17 residues. CDR3 sequence (DNA): TGTGCCAGCAGCTTAGCAACCCTAGCGGGAGACTACAATGAGCAGTTCTTC. Its protein is CASSLATLAGDYNEQFF.

This chain joins TRBV10-3 and TRBJ1-1, with 7 nucleotides matching TRBD1. Germline CDR1 ENHRY, CDR2 SYGVKD. This CDR3 is built from 16 residues. V dropped 4 bases and J dropped 5; count of bases not matched to a gene: 13. In DNA form, the CDR3 reads TGTGCCATCAGTGTGATTAAAGGGGGCGGTTCGACTGAAGCTTTCTTT. It is translated as CAISVIKGGGSTEAFF.

The chain joins TRBV9 to TRBJ2-1, with TRBD2 matching 14 bases. Germline loops: CDR1 SGDLS, CDR2 YYNGEE. The V gene end was trimmed by 2 bases and the J gene end by 9 bases; junction bases not matched to a gene: 7. The CDR3 is made up of 16 amino acids. CDR3 coding DNA: TGTGCCAGCAGCGTCACGACTAGCGGGGGGGCCAGTGAGCAGTTCTTC. Translated, it gives CASSVTTSGGASEQFF.

The chain couples TRBV19 to TRBJ1-2, with a possible D match to TRBD1 (5 bases). The CDR3 runs 13 residues. Per the germline V gene, CDR1 is LNHDA and CDR2 is SQIVND (reference sequence). Between the trimmed V and J ends, which lost 4 bases and 0 bases, there was a span of 6 bases. CDR3: CASSTTANYGYTF. In nucleotides, the CDR3 is TGTGCCAGTAGTACGACAGCTAACTATGGCTACACCTTC.

The rearrangement uses TRBV6-5 and TRBJ1-5, with TRBD1 identical over 7 bases. Germline values: CDR1 MNHEY, CDR2 SVGAGI. The CDR3 sequence is 13 residues long. The V segment lost 5 bases and the J segment 5 bases; nucleotides outside the gene matches: 3. The CDR3 protein is CASSPQGDQPQHF. In DNA, the CDR3 is TGTGCCAGCAGTCCTCAGGGGGATCAGCCCCAGCATTTT.

The chain couples TRBV5-3 to TRBJ1-3, with unresolved D. TRBV5-3 is marked as an open reading frame, function uncertain. Trimming cost V 0 bases and J 1 base, with 5 bases left between them. The CDR3 sequence is 14 residues long. CDR3 protein: CARSLVRSGNTIYF. CDR3 in DNA: TGTGCCAGAAGCTTGGTAAGATCTGGAAACACCATATATTTT.

The V call is TRBV4-3, the J call TRBJ2-7; D is uncertain. Trimming cost V 4 bases and J 6 bases, with 19 bases left between them. CDR3 length: 15 residues. CDR1 and CDR2 (germline): LGHNA, YSLEER. CDR3 DNA: TGCGCCAGCAGCCTCCAACTGAGTGGGGTCTCCGAGCAGTACTTC. This encodes CASSLQLSGVSEQYF.

The rearrangement uses TRBV6-6 and TRBJ1-4; TRBD1 matches at 8 bases. The CDR3 is 15 amino acids. Germline CDR1 is MNHNY and CDR2 is SVGAGI (reference sequence). Losses at the gene ends were 6 bases for V and 2 bases for J; bases not matched to a gene: 5. The CDR3, as DNA: TGTGCCAGCAGGCCGAGACAGGGGACTAATGAAAAACTGTTTTTT. Encoded protein: CASRPRQGTNEKLFF.

A single count supports this clone. The genes are TRBV5-4 and TRBJ2-5; D gene ambiguous. CDR3 length equals 14 residues. Germline loops: CDR1 SGHNT, CDR2 YYREEE (reference sequence). The V end was cut by 4 bases, the J end by 1 base, with 11 bases between. This chain's CDR3 is CASSTPAGQETQYF. Written as DNA, the CDR3 is TGTGCCAGCAGCACCCCCGCTGGCCAAGAGACCCAGTACTTC. Full variable domain (outside the CDR3, taken from reference TRBV5-4 and TRBJ2-5): ETGVTQSPTHLIKTRGQQVTLRCSSQSGHNTVSWYQQALGQGPQFIFQYYREEENGRGNFPPRFSGLQFPNYSSELNVNALELDDSALYLCASSTPAGQETQYFGPGTRLLVL.

This sequence joins TRBV7-2 and TRBJ2-5; 9 bases are a match to TRBD1. CDR1 and CDR2 from the germline V gene are SGHTA and FQGNSA. The CDR3 has 17 amino acids. The ends lost 5 bases at V and 4 bases at J; junction bases unmatched: 14. CDR3 sequence: CASSPTGTGKVGETQYF. The CDR3 DNA reads TGTGCCAGCAGCCCAACCGGGACAGGGAAGGTCGGAGAGACCCAGTACTTC.

The chain recombines TRBV7-9 with TRBJ1-2; D uncertain. Trimming shortened V by 7 bases and J by 5 bases, and 8 bases separated the two germline ends. The CDR3 sequence is 11 residues long. The germline V gene has CDR1 SEHNR and CDR2 FQNEAQ (reference sequence). CDR3 sequence: CASTRSYGYTF. As DNA, the CDR3 is TGTGCCAGCACGCGCTCTTATGGCTACACCTTC.

The rearrangement links TRBV20-1 to TRBJ2-5; 8 nucleotides match TRBD1. The CDR3 runs to 11 residues. The V gene's germline CDR1 is DFQATT and CDR2 SNEGSKA (reference sequence). Trimming at V came to 5 bases and at J to 4 bases, leaving 0 bases not matched to a gene. The CDR3 bases are TGCAGTGCTGACAGGGGAGAGACCCAGTACTTC. This encodes CSADRGETQYF.

The rearrangement uses TRBV30 and TRBJ2-7; 10 nucleotides align to TRBD2. CDR1 GTSNPN and CDR2 SVGIG come from the germline V gene (reference sequence). V lost 3 bases, J lost 0 bases, and 2 bases stayed unmatched. This CDR3 region has 14 residues. CDR3 sequence: CAWSRLAGSYEQYF. The CDR3 DNA reads TGTGCCTGGAGCCGACTAGCGGGCTCCTACGAGCAGTACTTC.

The chain joins TRBV2 to TRBJ1-1; D is unclear. CDR1 is SNHLY and CDR2 is FYNNEI in the germline V gene. The CDR3 covers 13 residues. The V gene lost 4 bases and the J gene lost 0 bases, with 6 bases spanning the gap. DNA for the CDR3: TGTGCCAGCAGTGGGGAGATGAACACTGAAGCTTTCTTT. This codes for CASSGEMNTEAFF.

This clone was observed a handful of times. The chain is built from TRBV28 and TRBJ2-5, with a tentative D call TRBD2 (6 bases). The CDR3 runs to 13 residues. Germline loops: CDR1 MDHEN, CDR2 SYDVKM. Between the trimmed V and J ends, which lost 6 bases and 5 bases, there was a span of 13 bases. The CDR3 here is CASRGLAWETQYF. The CDR3 DNA sequence: TGTGCCAGCAGGGGACTTGCTTGGGAGACCCAGTACTTC.

V is TRBV30 and J is TRBJ1-1; 8 nucleotides match TRBD1. The germline CDR1 and CDR2 sequences are GTSNPN and SVGIG (reference sequence). The CDR3 extends over 15 amino acids. Trimming took 2 bases from V and 4 from J; bases not matched to a gene: 9. For the CDR3, the DNA is TGTGCCTGGAGTACTTCAGGGGGCGCGGGCACTGAAGCTTTCTTT. This encodes CAWSTSGGAGTEAFF.

The genes are TRBV4-3 and TRBJ1-4; D not certain. CDR1 is LGHNA, CDR2 YSLEER, per germline. The length of the CDR3 is 13 residues. The V gene lost 1 base and the J gene lost 7 bases, with 7 bases spanning the gap. CDR3 region: CASSQGPGEKLFF. DNA for the CDR3: TGCGCCAGCAGCCAAGGGCCGGGTGAAAAACTGTTTTTT.

V gene TRBV6-1 combines with J gene TRBJ2-4; D call uncertain. V gave up 0 bases and J gave up 0 bases, with 6 bases separating them. The length of the CDR3 is 15 residues. Germline V gives CDR1 MNHNS, CDR2 SASEGT. The CDR3 spells CASSEATLAKNIQYF. The DNA of the CDR3 is TGTGCCAGCAGTGAAGCGACTCTAGCCAAAAACATTCAGTACTTC.

This clone was counted a single time. The chain recombines TRBV23-1 with TRBJ1-1; D might be TRBD1 (5 bases). TRBV23-1 is given ORF status, its function remaining uncertain. Trimming cost V 0 bases and J 8 bases, with 28 bases left between them. This CDR3 spans 19 amino acids. The CDR3 DNA is TGCGCCAGCAGTCAATCAAGTGAATCCCCGAATAGTTCGGGGCAGGAAGCTTTCTTT. Its protein is CASSQSSESPNSSGQEAFF.